This T cell receptor (beta chain) was observed in a study of CD8 T cells in ankylosing spondylitis. The study's findings and limits: Disease-linked clones were CD8+ and relatively rare in peripheral blood. A TCR beta motif of fewer than ten highly homologous variants appeared characteristic of ankylosing spondylitis blood.

As for this clonotype: Its cognate antigen is unknown.

CDR3 length equals 17 residues. J lost 1 base, V lost 5 bases, and 5 bases had no gene match. Germline V gives CDR1 SGHTA, CDR2 FQGTGA. Libraries for TCR beta were made by quantitative 5'-RACE with molecular barcodes. TCRdb redid the calling of the 5' RACE reads with MiXCR, one entry per CDR3 protein. Here the sample spans about 440,000 distinct CDR3 sequences, approximately 17% being singletons. This chain links TRBV7-3 with TRBJ2-1; 13 bases match TRBD2. The sequenced material came from blood, either unsorted or a sorted T cell fraction (not recorded which). The TCR was taken from a male donor with ankylosing spondylitis. This CDR3 reads CASSPRTSGSSYNEQFF. In nucleotides, the CDR3 is TGTGCCAGCAGCCCCCGGACTAGCGGGAGTTCCTACAATGAGCAGTTCTTC.